The T cell receptor beta chain described here comes from a study of blood T cell repertoires in COVID-19. Study overall: Whether acute or convalescent, the COVID-19 samples came from the United States, Italy and Spain. PBMCs, B-cell-depleted T cells, or T cells were the source of the cDNA or gDNA that made up the material.

Original methodology: Reference gene primer amplification gave nucleated cell count estimates. Sequenced by immunoSEQ multiplex PCR; TCRdb stores in-frame clones only, minus some. V, J and clone size derive from that table, while D and trimming were established from the DNA sequence. The sample has hundreds of thousands of clones, nearly 90% seen once. Germline V gene lookup returns CDR1 LNHDA and CDR2 SQIVND (reference sequence). CDR3 size: 14 residues. Trimming took off 5 bases at V and 6 bases at J, with 14 bases between the two ends. The chain combines TRBV19 with TRBJ1-5; tentative D call: TRBD1 (6 bases). Sequenced material: peripheral blood. The source is a woman between 18 and 29 years old who had recovered from COVID-19. CDR3 protein: CASSLLGGSQPQHF. The CDR3 DNA reads as TGTGCCAGTAGTCTCTTAGGGGGTAGTCAGCCCCAGCATTTT.